One and the same sample provided the 18 T cell receptor beta chains below, sequenced in a study of shared clonotypes between healthy human individuals. Assay: immunoSEQ multiplex PCR; the TCRdb copy retains only in-frame clones and omits some. The data contain some 2,000,000 clones, 90% to 96% of them singletons. The sequencing input was naive CD4+ T cells sorted from blood. The subset denotes: CD45RA+ positively selected. These receptors all stem from a man younger than 35 in good health.

On this clone: This specimen includes other DNA sequences encoding the same CDR3. This chain connects TRBV2 to TRBJ2-7; D gene uncertain. Between the trimmed V and J ends, which lost 1 base and 4 bases, there was a span of 8 bases. The CDR3 totals 13 residues. Germline loops: CDR1 SNHLY, CDR2 FYNNEI. In DNA form, the CDR3 reads TGTGCCAGCAGTGAAGGACGGTTTTACGAGCAGTACTTC. Protein: CASSEGRFYEQYF.

This chain uses TRBV13 with TRBJ2-7; perhaps D is TRBD1 or TRBD2 (5 bases each). The V and J ends lost 4 bases and 7 bases respectively, with 20 bases between them. CDR1 is PRHDT, CDR2 FYEKMQ, per germline (reference sequence). The CDR3 runs 15 residues. In DNA form, the CDR3 reads TGTGCCAGCAGCTCACTGCCGGGACGGGCAGAGGAGCAGTACTTC. Translated, it gives CASSSLPGRAEEQYF. Full variable domain (outside the CDR3, taken from reference TRBV13 and TRBJ2-7): AAGVIQSPRHLIKEKRETATLKCYPIPRHDTVYWYQQGPGQDPQFLISFYEKMQSDKGSIPDRFSAQQFSDYHSELNMSSLELGDSALYFCASSSLPGRAEEQYFGPGTRLTVT.

J is TRBJ1-3 and V is TRBV18, with D perhaps TRBD1 (5 bases). The CDR3 loop spans 17 amino acids. Germline loops: CDR1 KGHSH, CDR2 LQKENI. V was pared by 3 bases and J by 4 bases, with 19 bases between. For the CDR3, the DNA is TGTGCCAGCTCACCCTCTGCTCCAGGGCCTTACGGAAACACCATATATTTT. Its translation is CASSPSAPGPYGNTIYF. The full variable domain, its missing parts supplied by reference TRBV18 and TRBJ1-3, is NAGVMQNPRHLVRRRGQEARLRCSPMKGHSHVYWYRQLPEEGLKFMVYLQKENIIDESGMPKERFSAEFPKEGPSILRIQQVVRGDSAAYFCASSPSAPGPYGNTIYFGEGSWLTVV.

Points on this clone: The junction departs from germline at one end; a sequencing error may be responsible. The CDR3, as DNA: TGTGCCAGCAGTCAAGCGGGAGCAACTAATGAAAAACTGTTTTTT. This codes for CASSQAGATNEKLFF. The rearrangement uses TRBV2 and TRBJ1-4; D is ambiguous. The CDR3 contains 15 residues. Per germline, CDR1 SNHLY and CDR2 FYNNEI.

This clone was detected once. This chain links TRBV6-5 with TRBJ2-5, with 9 positions matching TRBD2. This CDR3 comprises 15 residues. Germline lookup yields CDR1 MNHEY and CDR2 SVGAGI. V lost 1 base, J lost 1 base, and 1 base stayed unmatched. CDR3 bases: TGTGCCAGCAGTTACTTGACTAGCGGCCAAGAGACCCAGTACTTC. Translation: CASSYLTSGQETQYF.

The chain couples TRBV27 to TRBJ2-5; 9 bases align to TRBD2. Germline CDR1 reads MNHEY; CDR2 reads SMNVEV (reference sequence). V shed 3 bases, J shed 5 bases, and the junction held 16 bases outside the gene matches. This CDR3 is 18 amino acids long. The CDR3: CASSFGGVAGVSYETQYF. The CDR3 DNA reads TGTGCCAGCAGTTTCGGGGGGGTAGCGGGAGTGTCGTATGAGACCCAGTACTTC.

This sequence joins TRBV7-9 and TRBJ1-3; D ambiguous. V lost 0 bases to trimming and J lost 0 bases, with 12 bases between them. There are 17 residues in the CDR3. CDR1 SEHNR and CDR2 FQNEAQ come from the germline V gene (reference sequence). Here the CDR3 reads CASSLAVAPSSGNTIYF. CDR3 coding DNA: TGTGCCAGCAGCTTAGCTGTAGCTCCGAGCTCTGGAAACACCATATATTTT.

This sequence joins TRBV2 and TRBJ1-5, with D perhaps TRBD1 (5 bases). The germline V gene encodes CDR1 SNHLY and CDR2 FYNNEI. Trimming took 8 bases from V and 11 from J, leaving 19 bases between them. The CDR3 has 13 amino acids. CDR3 in amino acids: CASSPQGPSSQHF. For the CDR3, the DNA is TGTGCCAGCTCCCCCCAGGGCCCCTCGTCCCAGCATTTT.

As regards this clone: Other DNA sequences in this sample translate to the same CDR3. The chain links TRBV6-5 to TRBJ2-7; 9 bases align to TRBD1. The V segment lost 0 bases and the J segment 3 bases; nucleotides outside the gene matches: 3. The germline gives CDR1 MNHEY, CDR2 SVGAGI. The CDR3 runs to 15 residues. CDR3 sequence: CASSYSGQGGYEQYF. The CDR3 nucleotides read TGTGCCAGCAGTTACTCGGGACAGGGAGGCTACGAGCAGTACTTC.

The V gene is TRBV10-3, the J gene TRBJ2-3; 7 bases fit TRBD1. The CDR3 contains 14 residues. With 8 bases clipped from V and 1 base from J, the junction kept 6 bases outside the gene matches. Germline V CDR1 and CDR2: ENHRY, SYGVKD. The CDR3 sequence: CAIATTGGTDTQYF. The CDR3 nucleotides read TGTGCCATCGCAACTACAGGGGGCACAGATACGCAGTATTTT.

This rearrangement joins TRBV2 to TRBJ2-5; D perhaps matches TRBD2 (6 bases). Trimming stripped 8 bases from V and 5 bases from J, with 15 bases between. This CDR3 spans 13 amino acids. Germline V gene data show CDR1 as SNHLY and CDR2 as FYNNEI. Here the CDR3 reads CASVFGGGETQYF. CDR3 coding DNA: TGTGCCAGCGTCTTCGGGGGTGGCGAGACCCAGTACTTC.

This chain links TRBV2 with TRBJ2-3; D remains unclear. Trimming left V 3 bases short and J 2 bases short, with 12 bases between. This CDR3 has 15 amino acids. Germline V gene data show CDR1 as SNHLY and CDR2 as FYNNEI. The CDR3 spells CASSDRQRSTDTQYF. The CDR3 bases are TGTGCCAGCAGTGATCGCCAGAGATCCACAGATACGCAGTATTTT.

The chain is built from TRBV6-1 and TRBJ1-5, with 7 positions matching TRBD1. Germline V gene data show CDR1 as MNHNS and CDR2 as SASEGT. The CDR3 spans 13 residues. V was clipped by 6 bases and J by 2 bases; unmatched bases: 1. The DNA for the CDR3 is TGTGCCAGCAGGCAGGGGGGCAATCAGCCCCAGCATTTT. This encodes CASRQGGNQPQHF.

The rearrangement links TRBV4-1 to TRBJ2-5; 7 nucleotides align to TRBD2. The CDR3 has 17 amino acids. Germline V CDR1 and CDR2: MGHRA, YSYEKL. The ends lost 3 bases at V and 7 bases at J; junction bases unmatched: 17. CDR3 residues: CASSHLLGQRGLGTQYF. CDR3 DNA: TGCGCCAGCAGCCACCTCCTAGGTCAGCGGGGCTTGGGGACCCAGTACTTC.

This clone has just one count. The gene calls are TRBV5-6 and TRBJ2-7, with D possibly matching TRBD2 (5 bases). Germline V gene sequence: CDR1 SGHDT, CDR2 YYEEEE. The CDR3 contains 11 residues. V was clipped by 7 bases and J by 6 bases, with 11 bases between them. The CDR3 region has the DNA TGTGCCAGCCGGAGGAGTGGCGAGCAGTACTTC. Translated: CASRRSGEQYF. The full variable domain, its missing parts supplied by reference TRBV5-6 and TRBJ2-7, is DAGVTQSPTHLIKTRGQQVTLRCSPKSGHDTVSWYQQALGQGPQFIFQYYEEEERQRGNFPDRFSGHQFPNYSSELNVNALLLGDSALYLCASRRSGEQYFGPGTRLTVT.

This clone was counted a single time. This chain connects TRBV18 to TRBJ2-3; D is possibly TRBD2 (5 bases). V was clipped by 8 bases and J by 5 bases, with 5 bases between them. CDR1 and CDR2 (germline): KGHSH, LQKENI. This CDR3 has 10 amino acids. The chain's CDR3 is CASRGDTQYF. DNA of the CDR3: TGTGCCAGCCGGGGAGATACGCAGTATTTT.

CDR3 protein: CASSVGDRRGSYEQYF. The CDR3 nucleotides read TGTGCCAGCAGCGTCGGGGACAGGCGAGGCTCCTACGAGCAGTACTTC. The rearrangement links TRBV9 to TRBJ2-7; 8 bases fit TRBD1. The CDR3 extends over 16 amino acids. V dropped 2 bases and J dropped 0; count of bases not matched to a gene: 7. CDR1 and CDR2 (germline): SGDLS, YYNGEE.

The chain joins TRBV18 to TRBJ2-2, with D perhaps matching TRBD1 (5 bases). The CDR3 is made up of 15 amino acids. Germline V CDR1 and CDR2: KGHSH, LQKENI. V was cut by 8 bases and J by 0 bases, with 13 bases left in between. The CDR3 bases are TGTGCCAGCCAAAAACCAGGGCCGAACACCGGGGAGCTGTTTTTT. Encoded protein: CASQKPGPNTGELFF.